These 4 T cell receptor beta chains came from one sample sequenced in a study of monozygotic twins with inflammatory bowel disease. TCRdb re-called the 5' RACE reads and catalogs CDR3 proteins one per entry, DNA excluded. The listing records roughly 330,000 distinct CDR3 sequences. Sequenced: blood. The origin of the receptors is a human donor with ulcerative colitis or Crohn's disease, or a healthy co-twin of an affected twin (not recorded which).

This chain connects TRBV7-9 to TRBJ1-5. This CDR3 has 15 residues. Germline lookup yields CDR1 SEHNR and CDR2 FQNEAQ (reference sequence). Here the CDR3 reads CASSADGYSNQPQHF. The entire variable domain, with the rest obtained from reference TRBV7-9 and TRBJ1-5, is as follows: DTGVSQNPRHKITKRGQNVTFRCDPISEHNRLYWYRQTLGQGPEFLTYFQNEAQLEKSRLLSDRFSAERPKGSFSTLEIQRTEQGDSAMYLCASSADGYSNQPQHFGDGTRLSIL.

V and J are TRBV14 and TRBJ2-5; TCRdb's D call, TRBD1, is unchecked because there is no DNA. Germline V CDR1 and CDR2: SGHDN, FVKESK. This CDR3 has 13 residues. The CDR3 is CASSPTGAETQYF.

The CDR3 region is CASSQPTNTDTQYF. The chain is built from TRBV11-2 and TRBJ2-3. The germline gives CDR1 SGHAT, CDR2 FQNNGV. CDR3 length: 14 amino acids.

This rearrangement joins TRBV10-3 to TRBJ1-1; the D call from TCRdb, TRBD1, cannot be confirmed without DNA. Per germline, CDR1 ENHRY and CDR2 SYGVKD. CDR3 length: 13 amino acids. The CDR3 reads CAISDVKGSEAFF.